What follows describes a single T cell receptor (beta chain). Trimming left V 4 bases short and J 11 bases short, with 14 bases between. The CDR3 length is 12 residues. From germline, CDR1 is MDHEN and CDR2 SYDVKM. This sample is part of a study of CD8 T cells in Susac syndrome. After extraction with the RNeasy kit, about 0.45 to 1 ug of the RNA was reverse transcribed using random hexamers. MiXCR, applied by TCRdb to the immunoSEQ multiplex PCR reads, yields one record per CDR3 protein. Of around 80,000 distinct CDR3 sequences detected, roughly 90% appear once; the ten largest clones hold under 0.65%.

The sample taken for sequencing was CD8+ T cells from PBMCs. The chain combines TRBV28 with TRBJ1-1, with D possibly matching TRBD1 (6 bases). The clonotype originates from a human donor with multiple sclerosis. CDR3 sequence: CASSSPGAMAFF. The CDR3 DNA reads TGTGCCAGCAGTTCTCCGGGGGCCATGGCTTTCTTT.